These T cell receptor beta chains were read from a single sample in a study of beta chain features in type 1 diabetes. Clones were sequenced by immunoSEQ multiplex PCR, and TCRdb holds only the in-frame ones, with some missing. This table holds under 350,000 clones, 24% found once. Sequenced sample: naive CD4+ T cells from blood. These receptors were collected from a woman aged 25 to 39 with type 1 diabetes. Each CDR3 is given with its conserved first and last residue. A D gene is named only where the DNA matches it firmly. Clone size is given for some rows only: seen once, a few or many times, or a class if the clone is expanded.

v_gene	d_gene	abundance	j_gene	CDR3aa	CDR3nt
TRBV27	TRBD1	.	TRBJ1-2	CASRDSGGAGGYTF	TGTGCCAGCAGGGACTCAGGGGGCGCTGGGGGCTACACCTTC
TRBV20-1	.	.	TRBJ2-1	CSASLDYEQFF	TGCAGTGCTAGTCTAGACTATGAGCAGTTCTTC
TRBV25-1	.	.	TRBJ2-5	CASSVPGMGTQYF	TGTGCCAGCAGTGTCCCAGGGATGGGGACCCAGTACTTC
TRBV7-3	TRBD1	.	TRBJ1-1	CASSSTGMNTEAFF	TGTGCCAGCAGCTCGACAGGGATGAACACTGAAGCTTTCTTT
TRBV7-9	.	.	TRBJ1-1	CASSSTGENTEAFF	TGTGCCAGCAGCTCGACAGGTGAGAACACTGAAGCTTTCTTT
TRBV7-9	.	few	TRBJ2-7	CASSPGHPEQYF	TGTGCCAGCAGCCCAGGACATCCCGAGCAGTACTTC
TRBV5-4	TRBD2	.	TRBJ2-1	CASSLGGGLANYNEQFF	TGTGCCAGCAGCTTGGGGGGGGGACTAGCGAATTACAATGAGCAGTTCTTC
TRBV4-1	TRBD1	few	TRBJ2-7	CASSPLQGVGYYEQYF	TGCGCCAGCAGCCCGCTCCAGGGGGTGGGTTACTACGAGCAGTACTTC
TRBV27	.	.	TRBJ1-1	CASSFHRANTEAFF	TGTGCCAGCAGTTTTCACAGGGCGAACACTGAAGCTTTCTTT
TRBV29-1	.	.	TRBJ1-1	CRVGGNTEAFF	TGCAGAGTGGGGGGGAACACTGAAGCTTTCTTT
TRBV2	.	.	TRBJ1-2	CASSVQQGTTYGYTF	TGTGCCAGCAGTGTCCAACAGGGAACTACGTATGGCTACACCTTC
TRBV25-1	TRBD1	.	TRBJ1-4	CASRSGGPNEKLFF	TGTGCCAGCAGGTCAGGGGGTCCTAATGAAAAACTGTTTTTT
TRBV27	.	.	TRBJ2-3	CASRYTDTQYF	TGTGCCAGCAGATATACAGATACGCAGTATTTT
TRBV7-9	.	few	TRBJ1-2	CASSIGLTNYGYTF	TGTGCCAGCAGCATAGGACTGACTAACTATGGCTACACCTTC
TRBV5-1	.	.	TRBJ2-2	CASSTENTGELFF	TGCGCCAGCAGCACAGAGAACACCGGGGAGCTGTTTTTT
TRBV14	TRBD1	.	TRBJ1-2	CASSYLPGQLSTF	TGTGCCAGCAGCTATCTTCCGGGACAGCTTTCCACCTTC
TRBV5-1	.	few	TRBJ1-5	CASSLQGSSNQPQHF	TGCGCCAGCAGTTTACAGGGTTCGAGCAATCAGCCCCAGCATTTT
TRBV7-9	.	few	TRBJ1-1	CASSLGTANTEAFF	TGTGCCAGCAGCTTAGGGACAGCGAACACTGAAGCTTTCTTT
TRBV29-1	TRBD1	few	TRBJ1-2	CSVEGDRGEYGYTF	TGCAGCGTTGAAGGGGACAGGGGAGAGTATGGCTACACCTTC
TRBV20-1	.	few	TRBJ2-7	CSARENYEQYF	TGCAGTGCTAGGGAGAACTACGAGCAGTACTTC
TRBV7-9	.	.	TRBJ1-1	CASSPTGFEAFF	TGTGCCAGCAGCCCGACAGGATTTGAAGCTTTCTTT
TRBV2	TRBD1	few	TRBJ1-1	CASSGGQGYRAFF	TGTGCCAGCAGCGGGGGACAGGGGTATCGAGCTTTCTTT
TRBV18	TRBD1	.	TRBJ2-7	CASSLTGTDEQYF	TGTGCCAGCTCACTCACCGGGACAGACGAGCAGTACTTC
TRBV5-4	.	few	TRBJ2-1	CASSFRGTYNEQFF	TGTGCCAGCAGCTTCCGGGGGACCTACAATGAGCAGTTCTTC
TRBV30	.	.	TRBJ2-1	CACGQSYNEQFF	TGTGCCTGCGGACAGTCCTACAATGAGCAGTTCTTC
TRBV5-1	TRBD1	few	TRBJ2-7	CASSLGGDSYEQYF	TGCGCCAGCAGCCTAGGGGGCGACTCCTACGAGCAGTACTTC